One and the same sample provided the 21 T cell receptor beta chains below, sequenced in a study of OX40 agonist ivuxolimab in advanced cancers. The table came from immunoSEQ multiplex PCR; TCRdb's copy has only in-frame clones and leaves some out. Among approximately 73,000 clones, around 87% were seen once, and the ten largest hold 1.3%. The sample was CD4+ or CD8+ T cells sorted from blood, taken in a trial of the OX40 agonist ivuxolimab. The source is an adult with an advanced solid tumor such as melanoma, head and neck, liver or kidney cancer.

This clone was seen a single time. The chain is built from TRBV19 and TRBJ1-3, with no clear D. Germline CDR1 is LNHDA and CDR2 is SQIVND (reference sequence). This CDR3 comprises 14 residues. Trimming removed 6 bases from V and 2 bases from J, with 11 bases in between. The CDR3 is CASSPEVAGNTIYF. In DNA, the CDR3 is TGTGCCAGTAGCCCAGAGGTAGCTGGAAACACCATATATTTT. Using reference TRBV19 and TRBJ1-3 for the parts outside the CDR3, the full variable domain is DGGITQSPKYLFRKEGQNVTLSCEQNLNHDAMYWYRQDPGQGLRLIYYSQIVNDFQKGDIAEGYSVSREKKESFPLTVTSAQKNPTAFYLCASSPEVAGNTIYFGEGSWLTVV.

The chain employs TRBV28 and TRBJ2-6; D is tentatively TRBD1 or TRBD2 (5 bases each). Germline V CDR1 and CDR2: MDHEN, SYDVKM. Trimming left V 7 bases short and J 1 base short, with 14 bases between. This CDR3 has 16 amino acids. The CDR3 reads CASKGPLYSGANVLTF. In DNA form, the CDR3 reads TGTGCCAGCAAGGGACCTTTATATTCTGGGGCCAACGTCCTGACTTTC.

This clone was found a few times. The V call is TRBV9, the J call TRBJ1-2, with D perhaps matching TRBD1 (6 bases). The V gene lost 3 bases and the J gene lost 2 bases, with 14 bases spanning the gap. The CDR3 length is 15 residues. Germline V gives CDR1 SGDLS, CDR2 YYNGEE. In DNA, the CDR3 is TGTGCCAGCAGCGCACGGGACACTATAAACTATGGCTACACCTTC. Amino acid sequence: CASSARDTINYGYTF.

The gene calls are TRBV6-5 and TRBJ1-2, with 8 positions matching TRBD1. The V and J ends lost 6 bases and 7 bases, in that order; junction bases with no gene match: 10. Looked up from germline, CDR1 is MNHEY and CDR2 is SVGAGI. This CDR3 has 14 amino acids. CDR3 bases: TGTGCCAGCAGCCGAATGGACAGGGCCGGTGGCTACACCTTC. It is translated as CASSRMDRAGGYTF.

This chain links TRBV18 with TRBJ2-7; TRBD1 matches 9 bases. The ends lost 5 bases at V and 4 bases at J; junction bases unmatched: 9. The CDR3 is 15 residues long. Germline V lookup: CDR1 KGHSH, CDR2 LQKENI. The CDR3 nucleotides read TGTGCCAGCTCAGGTCCAGGACAGGGGATTTACGAGCAGTACTTC. It codes for CASSGPGQGIYEQYF.

The CDR3 DNA sequence: TGTGCCAGTAGTATAGTAACAGGGCCAACCTACGAGCAGTACTTC. As protein: CASSIVTGPTYEQYF. This chain links TRBV19 with TRBJ2-7, with TRBD1 as a possible D gene (6 bases). V was pared by 1 base and J by 2 bases, with 12 bases between. This CDR3 is 15 amino acids long. CDR1 and CDR2 (germline): LNHDA, SQIVND (reference sequence).

J is TRBJ1-5 and V is TRBV4-1, with D perhaps matching TRBD1 (6 bases). The CDR3 has 15 residues. Looked up from germline, CDR1 is MGHRA and CDR2 is YSYEKL. V lost 4 bases, J lost 6 bases, and 16 bases lay in between. CDR3 sequence reads: CASSRGGLGGQPQHF. In DNA form, the CDR3 reads TGCGCCAGCAGCCGAGGGGGACTGGGCGGTCAGCCCCAGCATTTT.

The chain uses TRBV5-4 and TRBJ1-2, with a weak D call TRBD1 (5 bases). V was trimmed by 2 bases and J by 7 bases, leaving 12 bases between them. The CDR3 sequence is 13 residues long. Germline V CDR1 and CDR2: SGHNT, YYREEE (reference sequence). The CDR3 nucleotides are TGTGCCAGCAGCTTCCAGGGAGGTAGTGGCTACACCTTC. Protein sequence: CASSFQGGSGYTF.

The J gene is TRBJ1-1, the V gene TRBV5-4, with a weak D call TRBD1 (5 bases). Trimming removed 0 bases from V and 4 bases from J, with 10 bases in between. This CDR3 is 14 amino acids long. Germline V gene data show CDR1 as SGHNT and CDR2 as YYREEE (reference sequence). This CDR3 reads CASSLARGVTEAFF. The CDR3 bases are TGTGCCAGCAGCTTGGCTAGGGGAGTCACTGAAGCTTTCTTT.

This sequence joins TRBV6-1 and TRBJ2-6; D call uncertain. V lost 3 bases to trimming and J lost 1 base, with 10 bases between them. Germline lookup yields CDR1 MNHNS and CDR2 SASEGT. This CDR3 has 16 residues. The CDR3 reads CASSDSGRSGANVLTF. CDR3 nucleotide sequence: TGTGCCAGCAGTGATTCCGGACGGTCTGGGGCCAACGTCCTGACTTTC.

In DNA, the CDR3 is TGTGCCAGCAGTCCTGGTTGGATCTCTGGGGCCAACGTCCTGACTTTC. This translates into CASSPGWISGANVLTF. The J gene is TRBJ2-6, the V gene TRBV28; D is uncertain. The CDR3 has 16 amino acids. Trimming took 5 bases from V and 0 from J, leaving 11 bases between them. The V gene's germline CDR1 is MDHEN and CDR2 SYDVKM.

This rearrangement joins TRBV28 to TRBJ1-5; D may be TRBD1 (5 bases). CDR1 MDHEN and CDR2 SYDVKM come from the germline V gene. V dropped 11 bases and J dropped 4 bases, with 12 bases sitting between them. CDR3 length: 12 amino acids. DNA for the CDR3: TGTGCCGGACGGGGGGGGAATCAGCCCCAGCATTTT. It encodes CAGRGGNQPQHF.

The V and J genes are TRBV6-4 and TRBJ2-2; 10 bases match TRBD1. J gave up 4 bases and V 4 bases, and 6 bases lay outside the gene matches. This CDR3 comprises 16 residues. In germline, CDR1 is MRHNA, CDR2 SNTAGT. The CDR3 loop reads CASSARWTGGTGELFF. The CDR3 DNA reads as TGTGCCAGCAGTGCGCGATGGACAGGGGGCACCGGGGAGCTGTTTTTT.

The rearrangement joins TRBV18 to TRBJ1-3; D call uncertain. The CDR3 is 13 amino acids. Germline V lookup: CDR1 KGHSH, CDR2 LQKENI. The V gene lost 3 bases and the J gene lost 0 bases, with 3 bases spanning the gap. CDR3 loop: CASSPDSGNTIYF. Here the CDR3 DNA reads TGTGCCAGCTCACCCGACTCTGGAAACACCATATATTTT.

The chain combines TRBV5-6 with TRBJ2-2; 7 bases fit TRBD2. V trimming: 4 bases; J trimming: 7 bases; junction bases outside the gene matches: 10. The germline V gene has CDR1 SGHDT and CDR2 YYEEEE. CDR3 length: 15 amino acids. DNA for the CDR3: TGTGCCAGCAGCGGGAATGGCGGGAGTTACGGGGAGCTGTTTTTT. It is translated as CASSGNGGSYGELFF.

This chain uses TRBV18 with TRBJ2-7, with TRBD1 matching over 11 bases. The germline V gene encodes CDR1 KGHSH and CDR2 LQKENI. The CDR3 has 15 residues. V lost 2 bases to trimming and J lost 2 bases; unmatched junction nucleotides: 2. CDR3 nucleotide sequence: TGTGCCAGCTCACCAGGACAGGGGGCTACCTACGAGCAGTACTTC. Its protein is CASSPGQGATYEQYF.

The rearrangement links TRBV5-1 to TRBJ2-5; D remains ambiguous. From germline, CDR1 is SGHRS and CDR2 YFSETQ. The CDR3 has 14 amino acids. V was trimmed by 0 bases and J by 1 base, leaving 7 bases between them. In DNA form, the CDR3 reads TGCGCCAGCAGCTTGGTAGACACCCAAGAGACCCAGTACTTC. Its translation: CASSLVDTQETQYF. Together with reference TRBV5-1 and TRBJ2-5, the CDR3 gives the full variable domain: KAGVTQTPRYLIKTRGQQVTLSCSPISGHRSVSWYQQTPGQGLQFLFEYFSETQRNKGNFPGRFSGRQFSNSRSEMNVSTLELGDSALYLCASSLVDTQETQYFGPGTRLLVL.

V gene TRBV18 combines with J gene TRBJ2-5; D is possibly TRBD1 (7 bases). The V gene lost 6 bases and the J gene lost 4 bases, with 18 bases spanning the gap. CDR1 KGHSH and CDR2 LQKENI come from the germline V gene. This CDR3 contains 15 residues. For the CDR3, the DNA is TGTGCCAGCTCCCCCAGGGGGGCACTGGGAGAGACCCAGTACTTC. Its protein is CASSPRGALGETQYF.

The rearrangement uses TRBV6-1 and TRBJ2-5; TRBD2 aligns across 12 bases. The J call could be wrong; TRBJ2-7 is a better fit for the DNA end. CDR3 length equals 14 residues. CDR1 and CDR2 (germline): MNHNS, SASEGT. DNA of the CDR3: TGTGCCAGCAGTGGGACTAGCGGGAATCACGAGCAGTACTTC. It yields the protein CASSGTSGNHEQYF.

V is TRBV18 and J is TRBJ2-5; D is perhaps TRBD2 (5 bases). V lost 6 bases, J lost 5 bases, and 13 bases lay in between. Germline-derived CDR1 and CDR2 are KGHSH and LQKENI. This CDR3 spans 13 amino acids. CDR3 amino acids: CASSPTGLETQYF. The CDR3 DNA reads as TGTGCCAGCTCGCCTACGGGGTTGGAGACCCAGTACTTC.

This chain links TRBV19 with TRBJ2-7; tentatively, D is TRBD2 (7 bases). V was pared by 6 bases and J by 0 bases, with 15 bases between. Germline V lookup: CDR1 LNHDA, CDR2 SQIVND (reference sequence). CDR3 size: 15 residues. CDR3 bases: TGTGCCAGTAGAAGTTTGGGGGGGGCCTCCTACGAGCAGTACTTC. It encodes CASRSLGGASYEQYF.